Below, 32 T cell receptor beta chains from the same sample are listed, as sequenced in a study of T cell repertoires in ileal Crohn's disease. Using immunoSEQ multiplex PCR, the repertoire was profiled, and TCRdb retains in-frame clones only, with some absent. Of approximately 5,400 clones in the sample, 82% were seen once. The sequencing input was ileal tissue. The receptors derive from an adult with Crohn's disease.

In its sample, this clone was seen a few times. The rearrangement uses TRBV7-9 and TRBJ2-1; D is unresolved. CDR1 and CDR2 (germline): SEHNR, FQNEAQ (reference sequence). Trimming left V 0 bases short and J 9 bases short, with 15 bases between. The CDR3 contains 15 residues. The CDR3 sequence is CASSLAGPGKVEQFF. CDR3 coding DNA: TGTGCCAGCAGCTTAGCAGGACCAGGCAAGGTTGAGCAGTTCTTC.

This clone has only a few counts. V usage is TRBV9 and J usage is TRBJ2-3; 12 nucleotides line up with TRBD2. With V trimmed by 0 bases and J by 6 bases, 8 bases remained unmatched. The CDR3 is 17 residues long. The germline V gene encodes CDR1 SGDLS and CDR2 YYNGEE. The CDR3 spells CASSVGASGGAVDTQYF. The DNA of the CDR3 is TGTGCCAGCAGCGTAGGGGCTAGCGGGGGGGCCGTGGATACGCAGTATTTT.

This chain joins TRBV19 and TRBJ2-3; D might be TRBD2 (5 bases). The CDR3 loop spans 15 amino acids. Trimming took 3 bases from V and 5 from J, leaving 15 bases between them. Germline V gene lookup returns CDR1 LNHDA and CDR2 SQIVND (reference sequence). CDR3: CASSIPGREGDTQYF. CDR3 sequence (DNA): TGTGCCAGTAGTATCCCTGGACGAGAGGGAGATACGCAGTATTTT.

This chain links TRBV10-3 with TRBJ2-5; D is ambiguous. Germline CDR1 ENHRY, CDR2 SYGVKD. Between the trimmed V and J ends, which lost 8 bases and 2 bases, there was a span of 3 bases. CDR3 size: 10 residues. In nucleotides, the CDR3 is TGTGCCATCGGTCAAGAGACCCAGTACTTC. It codes for CAIGQETQYF.

V gene TRBV6-5 combines with J gene TRBJ2-7; D is perhaps TRBD1 (5 bases). V was pared by 0 bases and J by 6 bases, with 6 bases between. Germline V gene sequence: CDR1 MNHEY, CDR2 SVGAGI. CDR3 size: 12 residues. In nucleotides, the CDR3 is TGTGCCAGCAGTTACTCAGGGGTCGAGCAGTACTTC. Residues: CASSYSGVEQYF.

The V call is TRBV7-9, the J call TRBJ2-1; 11 nucleotides agree with TRBD1. Trimming cost V 5 bases and J 7 bases; bases outside gene matches: 10. The CDR3 is 16 residues long. The germline V gene encodes CDR1 SEHNR and CDR2 FQNEAQ (reference sequence). The CDR3 is CASSGTGTGGINEQFF. In nucleotides, the CDR3 is TGTGCCAGCAGCGGTACTGGGACAGGGGGTATTAATGAGCAGTTCTTC.

The rearrangement joins TRBV11-2 to TRBJ2-1, with 9 bases aligning to TRBD1. The CDR3 runs to 15 residues. In germline, CDR1 is SGHAT, CDR2 FQNNGV. V lost 5 bases, J lost 8 bases, and 10 bases stayed unmatched. For the CDR3, the DNA is TGTGCCAGCAGCACCCCCGGGACAGGGAGGGATGAGCAGTTCTTC. Translated: CASSTPGTGRDEQFF.

This clone was detected once. The genes are TRBV16 and TRBJ1-5, with 7 bases aligning to TRBD1. The CDR3 covers 17 residues. V lost 1 base to trimming and J lost 0 bases; unmatched junction nucleotides: 6. The germline V gene has CDR1 KGHSY and CDR2 FQNENV. The CDR3, as DNA: TGTGCCAGCAGCCAATTCACAGGGGACAATAGCAATCAGCCCCAGCATTTT. Translated: CASSQFTGDNSNQPQHF.

The rearrangement links TRBV5-4 to TRBJ2-3; 11 bases agree with TRBD2. With 0 bases clipped from V and 3 bases from J, the junction kept 3 bases outside the gene matches. The CDR3 runs 16 residues. CDR1 and CDR2 (germline): SGHNT, YYREEE (reference sequence). Written as DNA, the CDR3 is TGTGCCAGCAGCTTGGGACTAGCGGGAAATACAGATACGCAGTATTTT. This encodes CASSLGLAGNTDTQYF.

This clone was recorded a few times. V usage is TRBV6-1 and J usage is TRBJ2-7; TRBD2 matches at 9 bases. V lost 0 bases to trimming and J lost 2 bases; unmatched junction nucleotides: 2. This CDR3 is built from 15 residues. Germline assignment: CDR1 MNHNS and CDR2 SASEGT. CDR3 DNA sequence: TGTGCCAGCAGTGAAGCTAGCGGGGGAACCTACGAGCAGTACTTC. Encoded protein: CASSEASGGTYEQYF.

This rearrangement joins TRBV9 to TRBJ1-1, with D unresolved. Per germline, CDR1 SGDLS and CDR2 YYNGEE. V was cut by 0 bases and J by 1 base, with 13 bases left in between. CDR3 size: 16 residues. In DNA, the CDR3 is TGTGCCAGCAGCGTAGAACAGCCCAAAAAGAACACTGAAGCTTTCTTT. The encoded protein is CASSVEQPKKNTEAFF.

A note on this clone: One junction end does not reproduce the germline sequence, and a read error may be involved. V and J are TRBV6-1 and TRBJ1-2; 10 bases line up with TRBD1. Germline V gene data show CDR1 as MNHNS and CDR2 as SASEGT. The CDR3 is 14 amino acids. This CDR3 is CASWTGGVVYGHTF. The CDR3 DNA reads TGTGCCAGCTGGACAGGGGGAGTCGTCTATGGCCACACCTTC.

The V call is TRBV19, the J call TRBJ2-7; D ambiguous. Germline V CDR1 and CDR2: LNHDA, SQIVND (reference sequence). The CDR3 length is 14 residues. V was cut by 5 bases and J by 2 bases, with 13 bases left in between. The CDR3 region has the DNA TGTGCCAGTAGTTTCGGAAGCCATCCCTACGAGCAGTACTTC. Translating gives CASSFGSHPYEQYF.

This chain connects TRBV5-1 to TRBJ2-1; D not certain. Germline values: CDR1 SGHRS, CDR2 YFSETQ. V lost 0 bases to trimming and J lost 2 bases, with 6 bases between them. The CDR3 is 14 residues long. CDR3 sequence reads: CASSLDAAYNEQFF. Here the CDR3 DNA reads TGCGCCAGCAGCTTGGATGCAGCCTACAATGAGCAGTTCTTC.

This clone has more than one count but fewer than ten. The chain is built from TRBV7-5 and TRBJ1-2; the table's D call, TRBD1, has no DNA check behind it. TRBV7-5 is shown as a pseudogene. This CDR3 contains 12 residues. CDR3 coding DNA: TGTGCCAGCGGGGCGGGGACAGATGGCTACACCTTC. Its translation is CASGAGTDGYTF.

This chain links TRBV19 with TRBJ1-6; the D is unclear. V was shortened by 2 bases and J by 5 bases, with 10 bases between the two germline ends. Germline CDR1 and CDR2: LNHDA and SQIVND (reference sequence). There are 15 residues in the CDR3. The CDR3 sequence: CASSISAGNNSPLHF. Here the CDR3 DNA reads TGTGCCAGTAGTATAAGCGCTGGGAATAATTCACCCCTCCACTTT.

The V gene is TRBV7-8, the J gene TRBJ2-4, with 9 nucleotides matching TRBD1. V was clipped by 4 bases and J by 6 bases; unmatched bases: 1. Germline assignment: CDR1 SGHVS and CDR2 FQNEAQ. The CDR3 loop spans 13 amino acids. The CDR3 here is CASSWTGVNIQYF. The CDR3 nucleotides are TGTGCCAGCAGCTGGACAGGGGTAAACATTCAGTACTTC. The variable domain in full, completed from reference TRBV7-8 and TRBJ2-4, reads GAGVSQSPRYKVAKRGQDVALRCDPISGHVSLFWYQQALGQGPEFLTYFQNEAQLDKSGLPSDRFFAERPEGSVSTLKIQRTQQEDSAVYLCASSWTGVNIQYFGAGTRLSVL.

V usage is TRBV28 and J usage is TRBJ1-5, with D tentatively TRBD1 (5 bases). V was pared by 7 bases and J by 1 base, with 26 bases between. Germline V gene sequence: CDR1 MDHEN, CDR2 SYDVKM. The CDR3 runs to 19 residues. The CDR3 bases are TGTGCCAGCACCGAACCGCGGGCAGGGTCGGGAGGGAGCAATCAGCCCCAGCATTTT. It yields the protein CASTEPRAGSGGSNQPQHF. Looking up the rest from reference TRBV28 and TRBJ1-5 gives the full variable domain: DVKVTQSSRYLVKRTGEKVFLECVQDMDHENMFWYRQDPGLGLRLIYFSYDVKMKEKGDIPEGYSVSREKKERFSLILESASTNQTSMYLCASTEPRAGSGGSNQPQHFGDGTRLSIL.

The chain recombines TRBV18 with TRBJ2-1; 7 bases are a match to TRBD2. There are 14 residues in the CDR3. Germline-derived CDR1 and CDR2 are KGHSH and LQKENI. V gave up 2 bases and J gave up 7 bases; unmatched junction bases: 5. The chain's CDR3 is CASSPLGGRNEQFF. The CDR3 nucleotides are TGTGCCAGCTCACCATTGGGAGGGAGGAATGAGCAGTTCTTC.

Concerning this clone: The same CDR3 arises from other DNA sequences in this sample as well. The V gene is TRBV29-1, the J gene TRBJ1-1; D perhaps matches TRBD1 (6 bases). V was pared by 3 bases and J by 1 base, with 6 bases between. The CDR3 spans 12 residues. Per germline, CDR1 SQVTM and CDR2 ANQGSEA. The chain's CDR3 is CSVDRGNTEAFF. The CDR3 coding sequence is TGCAGCGTTGACAGGGGGAACACTGAAGCTTTCTTT. The whole variable domain, remainder taken from reference TRBV29-1 and TRBJ1-1, is SAVISQKPSRDICQRGTSLTIQCQVDSQVTMMFWYRQQPGQSLTLIATANQGSEATYESGFVIDKFPISRPNLTFSTLTVSNMSPEDSSIYLCSVDRGNTEAFFGQGTRLTVV.

V is TRBV5-1 and J is TRBJ1-1; 7 bases align to TRBD1. The CDR3 is 16 amino acids. V lost 0 bases to trimming and J lost 4 bases; unmatched junction nucleotides: 9. Germline V gene lookup returns CDR1 SGHRS and CDR2 YFSETQ. The CDR3 coding sequence is TGCGCCAGCAGCTTGGATCAGGGGGGATCAGGCACTGAAGCTTTCTTT. Protein product: CASSLDQGGSGTEAFF.

This clone showed up just a few times. Other DNA sequences in this sample translate to the same CDR3. The chain recombines TRBV29-1 with TRBJ1-1; 8 nucleotides agree with TRBD1. This CDR3 has 12 amino acids. Germline V CDR1 and CDR2: SQVTM, ANQGSEA. Trimming cost V 7 bases and J 1 base; bases outside gene matches: 2. The CDR3 here is CSADRGNTEAFF. CDR3 DNA: TGCAGCGCCGACAGGGGGAACACTGAAGCTTTCTTT. Using reference TRBV29-1 and TRBJ1-1 for the parts outside the CDR3, the full variable domain is SAVISQKPSRDICQRGTSLTIQCQVDSQVTMMFWYRQQPGQSLTLIATANQGSEATYESGFVIDKFPISRPNLTFSTLTVSNMSPEDSSIYLCSADRGNTEAFFGQGTRLTVV.

By proportion, this clone is medium-sized. V gene TRBV18 combines with J gene TRBJ1-5; 11 bases agree with TRBD1. This CDR3 region has 14 residues. With V trimmed by 8 bases and J by 8 bases, 8 bases remained unmatched. Germline values: CDR1 KGHSH, CDR2 LQKENI. The CDR3 reads CASRRTGGEEPQHF. The CDR3 bases are TGTGCCAGCCGAAGGACAGGGGGCGAGGAGCCCCAGCATTTT.

This clone was found a few times. The CDR3 loop reads CASSLVQGRGYEQYF. CDR3 nucleotides: TGTGCCAGCAGCTTAGTCCAGGGAAGGGGTTACGAGCAGTACTTC. V usage is TRBV11-2 and J usage is TRBJ2-7; TRBD1 might be the D (5 bases). With 1 base removed from V and 4 bases from J, the gap between germline ends came to 14 bases. The CDR3 covers 15 residues. Looked up from germline, CDR1 is SGHAT and CDR2 is FQNNGV. The whole variable domain, filled in from reference TRBV11-2 and TRBJ2-7, reads EAGVAQSPRYKIIEKRQSVAFWCNPISGHATLYWYQQILGQGPKLLIQFQNNGVVDDSQLPKDRFSAERLKGVDSTLKIQPAKLEDSAVYLCASSLVQGRGYEQYFGPGTRLTVT.

This chain uses TRBV4-1 with TRBJ1-2; D may be TRBD1 (6 bases). Germline CDR1 and CDR2: MGHRA and YSYEKL. The CDR3 runs to 14 residues. The V end lost 3 bases, the J end lost 2 bases, and 10 bases lay between the germline ends. CDR3 protein: CASSQDTGNYGYTF. CDR3 nucleotides: TGCGCCAGCAGCCAGGATACAGGGAACTATGGCTACACCTTC.

The J gene is TRBJ2-7, the V gene TRBV11-2, with a tentative D call TRBD2 (6 bases). The germline V gene encodes CDR1 SGHAT and CDR2 FQNNGV. V shed 3 bases and J shed 6 bases, with 9 bases lying between them. The CDR3 totals 12 residues. The CDR3 DNA follows: TGTGCCAGCAGCTTGCGGGGATCCGAGCAGTACTTC. Its protein is CASSLRGSEQYF.

V gene TRBV19 combines with J gene TRBJ1-2; D possibly corresponds to TRBD1 (6 bases). Trimming removed 2 bases at V and 8 bases at J, with 18 bases between. The CDR3 is made up of 15 amino acids. Germline V CDR1 and CDR2: LNHDA, SQIVND (reference sequence). CDR3 bases: TGTGCCAGTAGTATATCCGGACAGTCGATTGGAGGCTACACCTTC. It encodes CASSISGQSIGGYTF.

This clone has just one count. The CDR3 sequence: CASSLLGHRQNGYTF. For the CDR3, the DNA is TGTGCCAGCAGTTTATTGGGGCACAGACAGAACGGCTACACCTTC. The rearrangement uses TRBV28 and TRBJ1-2; tentatively, D is TRBD1 (5 bases). CDR1 is MDHEN and CDR2 is SYDVKM in the germline V gene. The CDR3 has 15 amino acids. V was trimmed by 1 base and J by 8 bases, leaving 17 bases between them.

V usage is TRBV19 and J usage is TRBJ1-2, with D possibly being TRBD1 (5 bases). This CDR3 is built from 13 residues. CDR1 and CDR2 from the germline V gene are LNHDA and SQIVND (reference sequence). V lost 10 bases and J lost 2, with 14 bases in between. The CDR3 is CAIRGWGNYGYTF. The CDR3 nucleotides are TGTGCCATTCGAGGTTGGGGGAACTATGGCTACACCTTC.

The chain carries TRBV7-3 and TRBJ2-7, with D possibly TRBD2 on 5 matching bases. This CDR3 region has 14 residues. The V and J ends lost 3 bases and 0 bases respectively, with 9 bases between them. Germline values: CDR1 SGHTA, CDR2 FQGTGA. As DNA, the CDR3 is TGTGCCAGCAGCTTCTCGGGAAGCTCCTACGAGCAGTACTTC. Encoded protein: CASSFSGSSYEQYF.

The chain employs TRBV5-4 and TRBJ1-4; maybe TRBD1 (6 bases). Germline V lookup: CDR1 SGHNT, CDR2 YYREEE (reference sequence). The CDR3 covers 16 residues. The V gene lost 1 base and the J gene lost 2 bases, with 12 bases spanning the gap. CDR3 amino acids: CASSLMAQGTNEKLFF. CDR3 sequence (DNA): TGTGCCAGCAGCTTGATGGCCCAGGGGACTAATGAAAAACTGTTTTTT.

V is TRBV6-5 and J is TRBJ1-2; 9 nucleotides line up with TRBD1. Germline lookup yields CDR1 MNHEY and CDR2 SVGAGI. The V and J ends lost 4 bases and 2 bases, in that order; junction bases with no gene match: 5. The CDR3 sequence is 15 residues long. The CDR3, as DNA: TGTGCCAGCAGTTCAGGGACAGGGTGGAACTATGGCTACACCTTC. Translation gives CASSSGTGWNYGYTF.